Presented here are 26 T cell receptor beta chains from one specimen sequenced in a study of identical twins. Each CDR3 protein is one row after TCRdb ran MiXCR on the 5' RACE reads. The sample consists of fewer than 900,000 distinct CDR3 sequences, 21% of them appearing once. These data also formed part of another study, on T cells expressing NK-cell markers.

Sequencing was performed on PBMCs. Receptor source: a woman under 30 in good health.

The V and J genes are TRBV13 and TRBJ2-3, with D possibly matching TRBD2 (8 bases). V shed 5 bases and J shed 6 bases, with 27 bases lying between them. This CDR3 contains 18 residues. Germline assignment: CDR1 PRHDT and CDR2 FYEKMQ (reference sequence). CDR3 sequence (DNA): TGTGCCAGCAGCCCTAACAGGGGACTCCGGGGGGGCCGCGATACGCAGTATTTT. This translates into CASSPNRGLRGGRDTQYF.

Only a few counts were recorded for this clonotype. The rearrangement uses TRBV7-2 and TRBJ2-2; D ambiguous. Trimming left V 2 bases short and J 5 bases short, with 9 bases between. Germline assignment: CDR1 SGHTA and CDR2 FQGNSA. The CDR3 sequence is 14 residues long. CDR3 residues: CASSLHRPTGELFF. CDR3 sequence (DNA): TGTGCCAGCAGCTTACATAGGCCGACCGGGGAGCTGTTTTTT. Full variable domain (missing parts from reference TRBV7-2 and TRBJ2-2): GAGVSQSPSNKVTEKGKDVELRCDPISGHTALYWYRQSLGQGLEFLIYFQGNSAPDKSGLPSDRFSAERTGGSVSTLTIQRTQQEDSAVYLCASSLHRPTGELFFGEGSRLTVL.

CDR3 protein: CASSLRGGASTDTQYF. DNA of the CDR3: TGTGCCAGCAGTTTGCGCGGGGGCGCCTCCACAGATACGCAGTATTTT. The chain couples TRBV6-5 to TRBJ2-3; possible D gene TRBD2, 7 bases. Looked up from germline, CDR1 is MNHEY and CDR2 is SVGAGI. Trimming stripped 4 bases from V and 2 bases from J, with 16 bases between. CDR3 size: 16 residues.

CDR3 sequence (DNA): TGTGCCAGCAGTGTGGGGCAGGAGCCTTACAATGAGCAGTTCTTC. Its translation is CASSVGQEPYNEQFF. The J gene is TRBJ2-1, the V gene TRBV2; D is perhaps TRBD1 (5 bases). The CDR3 totals 15 residues. Germline CDR1 SNHLY, CDR2 FYNNEI. Trimming left V 4 bases short and J 4 bases short, with 14 bases between.

Many counts were recorded for this clonotype. This rearrangement joins TRBV7-2 to TRBJ2-1; D might be TRBD2 (6 bases). In germline, CDR1 is SGHTA, CDR2 FQGNSA. The CDR3 covers 15 residues. V was trimmed by 6 bases and J by 3 bases, leaving 15 bases between them. The CDR3 protein is CASRATGTFYNEQFF. The DNA for the CDR3 is TGTGCCAGCAGAGCAACCGGGACTTTCTACAATGAGCAGTTCTTC.

The chain carries TRBV5-1 and TRBJ1-6; maybe TRBD1 (5 bases). The V gene's germline CDR1 is SGHRS and CDR2 YFSETQ. The CDR3 length is 12 residues. V lost 5 bases and J lost 7, with 7 bases in between. In DNA, the CDR3 is TGCGCCAGCAGGACAGAAAATTCACCCCTCCACTTT. Its protein is CASRTENSPLHF.

In this sample, this clonotype turned up a few times. CDR3 nucleotides: TGTGCCAGCGGACTAGCGGGAGGGGGGTCCTACAATGAGCAGTTCTTC. It yields the protein CASGLAGGGSYNEQFF. The chain links TRBV6-1 to TRBJ2-1, with 15 bases matching TRBD2. Germline trimming cut 8 bases from V and 1 base from J; bases unmatched to any gene: 3. The germline V gene has CDR1 MNHNS and CDR2 SASEGT. The CDR3 runs 16 residues.

This clonotype showed up just a few times. The chain combines TRBV12-3 or TRBV12-4 with TRBJ2-7, with TRBD1 identical over 11 bases. The CDR3 sequence is 15 residues long. The ends lost 7 bases at V and 4 bases at J; junction bases unmatched: 9. CDR3 sequence: CASTSRTGGSYEQYF. The CDR3, as DNA: TGTGCCAGCACCTCACGGACAGGGGGCTCTTACGAGCAGTACTTC.

This chain uses TRBV28 with TRBJ2-7; tentative D call: TRBD1 (5 bases). V gave up 11 bases and J gave up 3 bases, with 8 bases separating them. The germline CDR1 and CDR2 sequences are MDHEN and SYDVKM. This CDR3 contains 10 residues. CDR3 DNA: TGTGCCTCCCAGGGCTACGAGCAGTACTTC. It yields the protein CASQGYEQYF.

CDR3 amino acids: CASSARQGGYGYTF. CDR3 nucleotides: TGTGCCAGCAGCGCCAGACAGGGGGGCTATGGCTACACCTTC. This chain connects TRBV3-1 to TRBJ1-2, with TRBD1 matching 9 bases. The junction had 5 bases not matched to a gene; V was cut back by 5 bases and J by 4 bases. CDR1 and CDR2 (germline): LGHDT, YNNKEL (reference sequence). The CDR3 contains 14 residues.

This clonotype was observed a few times. This chain joins TRBV12-3 or TRBV12-4 and TRBJ2-1, with D uncertain. The CDR3 consists of 12 residues. V lost 7 bases, J lost 8 bases, and 12 bases lay in between. The CDR3 DNA reads TGTGCCAGCATCCCTTACGGCGATGAGCAGTTCTTC. Its translation: CASIPYGDEQFF.

This clonotype was observed a handful of times. This chain joins TRBV20-1 and TRBJ2-3, with a tentative D call TRBD2 (5 bases). V was clipped by 5 bases and J by 0 bases, with 15 bases between them. This CDR3 is 15 amino acids long. CDR1 DFQATT and CDR2 SNEGSKA come from the germline V gene (reference sequence). The CDR3 is CSAAERKTSTDTQYF. CDR3 DNA sequence: TGCAGTGCTGCAGAGCGGAAAACTAGCACAGATACGCAGTATTTT.

The V and J genes are TRBV7-9 and TRBJ2-1; the match to TRBD1 covers 9 bases. The germline gives CDR1 SEHNR, CDR2 FQNEAQ (reference sequence). CDR3 size: 17 residues. After removal of 1 base from V and 6 bases from J, the junction contained 10 bases not matched to a gene. CDR3 in amino acids: CASSLGGGTGRINEQFF. Written as DNA, the CDR3 is TGTGCCAGCAGCTTAGGTGGTGGGACAGGGAGAATCAATGAGCAGTTCTTC.

As DNA, the CDR3 is TGTGCCAGCAGTCCCAAGAATACGCAGTATTTT. Translating gives CASSPKNTQYF. The chain couples TRBV12-3 or TRBV12-4 to TRBJ2-3; D ambiguous. The CDR3 spans 11 residues. V dropped 5 bases and J dropped 7 bases, with 7 bases sitting between them.

This clonotype was detected only a few times. V gene TRBV27 combines with J gene TRBJ2-7; D is perhaps TRBD2 (6 bases). Germline CDR1 MNHEY, CDR2 SMNVEV (reference sequence). The CDR3 consists of 14 residues. Between the trimmed V and J ends, which lost 9 bases and 4 bases, there was a span of 19 bases. The CDR3 bases are TGTGCCAGGATACGACTAGTGGATGGGTACGAGCAGTACTTC. This encodes CARIRLVDGYEQYF.

In this sample, this clonotype turned up a few times. The J gene is TRBJ2-1, the V gene TRBV15; D gene ambiguous. V was clipped by 7 bases and J by 4 bases, with 11 bases between them. CDR3 length: 13 residues. Germline-derived CDR1 and CDR2 are LNHNV and YYDKDF (reference sequence). In DNA form, the CDR3 reads TGTGCCACCACGACCAGTTCTTACAATGAGCAGTTCTTC. This translates into CATTTSSYNEQFF.

This sequence joins TRBV7-9 and TRBJ2-1; 8 bases line up with TRBD2. CDR1 and CDR2 from the germline V gene are SEHNR and FQNEAQ (reference sequence). The CDR3 is 16 residues long. The trim removed 6 bases at V and 10 bases at J, leaving 17 bases unmatched. The CDR3 region is CASRGVGLDKSQEQFF. CDR3 bases: TGTGCCAGCAGAGGGGTGGGACTAGACAAATCACAGGAGCAGTTCTTC.

Only a few counts were recorded for this clonotype. This chain joins TRBV20-1 and TRBJ2-7; no reliable D call. CDR3 length: 14 amino acids. The V and J ends lost 7 bases and 4 bases respectively, with 20 bases between them. Germline CDR1 reads DFQATT; CDR2 reads SNEGSKA (reference sequence). This CDR3 reads CSVLQRGTLYEQYF. In DNA form, the CDR3 reads TGCAGTGTCCTACAGAGAGGAACACTTTACGAGCAGTACTTC.

This clonotype has only a few counts. The rearrangement links TRBV12-3 or TRBV12-4 to TRBJ1-1; D remains ambiguous. Trimming removed 3 bases at V and 6 bases at J, with 8 bases between. The CDR3 is 12 amino acids. CDR3 sequence: CASSLFFAEAFF. The DNA of the CDR3 is TGTGCCAGCAGTTTGTTCTTTGCTGAAGCTTTCTTT.

This clonotype was seen a few times. The chain has TRBV5-1 and TRBJ2-1, with TRBD2 matching over 9 bases. The germline gives CDR1 SGHRS, CDR2 YFSETQ. J lost 6 bases, V lost 1 base, and 5 bases had no gene match. The CDR3 loop spans 15 amino acids. CDR3 protein: CASSLPGLARNEQFF. The CDR3 nucleotides read TGCGCCAGCAGCTTGCCGGGACTAGCTCGCAATGAGCAGTTCTTC.

This sequence joins TRBV5-5 and TRBJ2-7, with D maybe TRBD2 (5 bases). CDR1 is SGHKS and CDR2 is YYEKEE in the germline V gene (reference sequence). This CDR3 is 14 amino acids long. With 5 bases removed from V and 4 bases from J, the gap between germline ends came to 16 bases. In DNA, the CDR3 is TGTGCCAGCAGTTCTTTGAAGGGCGGGTACGAGCAGTACTTC. Translating gives CASSSLKGGYEQYF.

V and J are TRBV20-1 and TRBJ2-1; 11 bases line up with TRBD2. The junction had 3 bases not matched to a gene; V was cut back by 6 bases and J by 5 bases. The CDR3 covers 13 residues. Germline V gives CDR1 DFQATT, CDR2 SNEGSKA (reference sequence). The CDR3 sequence is CSATSGSDNEQFF. CDR3 nucleotides: TGCAGTGCCACTAGCGGGAGTGACAATGAGCAGTTCTTC.

At least ten counts were recorded for this clonotype. The CDR3 DNA reads TGCAGCGTTGAATCAGGGATGGGGGTTGATACGCAGTATTTT. Its protein is CSVESGMGVDTQYF. This chain connects TRBV29-1 to TRBJ2-3; D is perhaps TRBD1 or TRBD2 (5 bases each). CDR3 length equals 14 residues. Trimming stripped 2 bases from V and 6 bases from J, with 15 bases between. Germline CDR1 reads SQVTM; CDR2 reads ANQGSEA.

This rearrangement joins TRBV16 to TRBJ1-6, with D hard to call. This CDR3 has 14 residues. V gave up 4 bases and J gave up 10 bases, with 14 bases separating them. CDR1 and CDR2 (germline): KGHSY, FQNENV. The CDR3 bases are TGTGCCAGCAGCCCAGCGGGTTCTCGATCACCCCTCCACTTT. It is translated as CASSPAGSRSPLHF.

This clonotype was detected only a few times. The gene calls are TRBV5-1 and TRBJ2-1, with 11 bases lining up with TRBD2. The CDR3 is made up of 15 amino acids. Germline V gene sequence: CDR1 SGHRS, CDR2 YFSETQ. V was pared by 2 bases and J by 6 bases, with 4 bases of the junction left unmatched. CDR3 amino acids: CASSLELAGANEQFF. The DNA of the CDR3 is TGCGCCAGCAGCTTAGAACTAGCGGGGGCCAATGAGCAGTTCTTC. Complete variable domain (other parts from reference TRBV5-1 and TRBJ2-1): KAGVTQTPRYLIKTRGQQVTLSCSPISGHRSVSWYQQTPGQGLQFLFEYFSETQRNKGNFPGRFSGRQFSNSRSEMNVSTLELGDSALYLCASSLELAGANEQFFGPGTRLTVL.

The CDR3 here is CSASPPAGRSNQPQHF. The CDR3 nucleotides are TGCAGTGCTAGCCCCCCGGCAGGGAGGAGCAATCAGCCCCAGCATTTT. The rearrangement uses TRBV20-1 and TRBJ1-5; D is perhaps TRBD1 (5 bases). Germline CDR1 is DFQATT and CDR2 is SNEGSKA (reference sequence). Trimming stripped 3 bases from V and 1 base from J, with 16 bases between. The CDR3 has 16 residues.